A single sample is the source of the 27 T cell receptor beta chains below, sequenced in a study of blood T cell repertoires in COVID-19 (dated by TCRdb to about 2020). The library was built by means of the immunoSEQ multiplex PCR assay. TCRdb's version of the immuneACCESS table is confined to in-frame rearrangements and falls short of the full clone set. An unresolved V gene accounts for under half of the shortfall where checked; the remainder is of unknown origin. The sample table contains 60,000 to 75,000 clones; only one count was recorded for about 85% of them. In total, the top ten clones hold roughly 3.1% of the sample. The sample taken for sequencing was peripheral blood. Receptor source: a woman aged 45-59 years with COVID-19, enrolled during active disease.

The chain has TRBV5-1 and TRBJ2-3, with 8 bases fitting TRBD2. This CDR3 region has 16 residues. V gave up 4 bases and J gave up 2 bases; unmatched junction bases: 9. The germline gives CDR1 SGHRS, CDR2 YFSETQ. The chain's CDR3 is CASSLGAGGYTDTQYF. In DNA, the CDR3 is TGCGCCAGCAGCCTGGGGGCGGGAGGTTACACAGATACGCAGTATTTT.

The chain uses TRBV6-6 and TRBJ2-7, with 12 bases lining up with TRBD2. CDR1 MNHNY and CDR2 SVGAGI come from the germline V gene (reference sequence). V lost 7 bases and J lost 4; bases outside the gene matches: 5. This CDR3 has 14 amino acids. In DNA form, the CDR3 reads TGTGCCAGCACCCTAGCGGGAGGGGGATACGAGCAGTACTTC. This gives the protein CASTLAGGGYEQYF.

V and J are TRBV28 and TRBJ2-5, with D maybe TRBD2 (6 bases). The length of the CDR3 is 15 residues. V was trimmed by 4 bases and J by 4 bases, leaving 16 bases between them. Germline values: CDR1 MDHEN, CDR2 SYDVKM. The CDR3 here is CASSSPEGRGETQYF. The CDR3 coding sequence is TGTGCCAGCAGTTCACCGGAGGGGCGGGGAGAGACCCAGTACTTC. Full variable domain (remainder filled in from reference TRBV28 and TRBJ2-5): DVKVTQSSRYLVKRTGEKVFLECVQDMDHENMFWYRQDPGLGLRLIYFSYDVKMKEKGDIPEGYSVSREKKERFSLILESASTNQTSMYLCASSSPEGRGETQYFGPGTRLLVL.

In DNA form, the CDR3 reads TGTGCCAGCAGCTTGGCCGGGACTAGCTCCACCGGGGAGCTGTTTTTT. It yields the protein CASSLAGTSSTGELFF. The V call is TRBV5-8, the J call TRBJ2-2; 9 bases align to TRBD2. Germline assignment: CDR1 SGHTS and CDR2 YDEGEE. The CDR3 is made up of 16 amino acids. The junction had 4 bases not matched to a gene; V was cut back by 0 bases and J by 4 bases.

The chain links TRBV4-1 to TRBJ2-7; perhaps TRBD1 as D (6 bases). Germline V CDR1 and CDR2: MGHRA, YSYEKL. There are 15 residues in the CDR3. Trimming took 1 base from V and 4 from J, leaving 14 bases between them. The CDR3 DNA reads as TGCGCCAGCAGCCAAGTAGGACAGAAAAAGTACGAGCAGTACTTC. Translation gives CASSQVGQKKYEQYF.

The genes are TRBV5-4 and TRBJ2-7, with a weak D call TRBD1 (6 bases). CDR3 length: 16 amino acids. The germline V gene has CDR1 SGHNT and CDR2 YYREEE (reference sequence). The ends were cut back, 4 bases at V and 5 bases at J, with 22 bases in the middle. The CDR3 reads CASSPLVATGRNEQYF. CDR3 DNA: TGTGCCAGCAGCCCTCTGGTAGCCACAGGGAGAAACGAGCAGTACTTC.

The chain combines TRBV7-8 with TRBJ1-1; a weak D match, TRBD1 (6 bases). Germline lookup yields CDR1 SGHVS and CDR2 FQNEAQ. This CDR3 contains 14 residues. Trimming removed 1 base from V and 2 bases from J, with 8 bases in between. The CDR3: CASSLGTANTEAFF. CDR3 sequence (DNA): TGTGCCAGCAGCTTAGGGACAGCAAACACTGAAGCTTTCTTT.

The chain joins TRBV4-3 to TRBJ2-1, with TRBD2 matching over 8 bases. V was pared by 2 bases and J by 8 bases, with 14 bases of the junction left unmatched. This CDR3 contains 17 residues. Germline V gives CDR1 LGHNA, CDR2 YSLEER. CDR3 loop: CASSQSSGSWSLDEQFF. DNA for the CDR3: TGCGCCAGCAGCCAAAGCAGCGGGAGTTGGTCTTTGGATGAGCAGTTCTTC.

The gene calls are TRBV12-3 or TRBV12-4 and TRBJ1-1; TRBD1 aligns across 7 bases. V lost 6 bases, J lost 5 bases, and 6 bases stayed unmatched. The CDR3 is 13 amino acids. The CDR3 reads CASRQGRLTEAFF. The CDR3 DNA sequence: TGTGCCAGCAGACAGGGGAGGTTGACTGAAGCTTTCTTT.

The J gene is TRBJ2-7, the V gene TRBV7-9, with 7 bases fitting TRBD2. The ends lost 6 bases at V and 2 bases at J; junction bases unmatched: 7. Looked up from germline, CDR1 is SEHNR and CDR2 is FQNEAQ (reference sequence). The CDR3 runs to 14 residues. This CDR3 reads CASSLSTSAYEQYF. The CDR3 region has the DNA TGTGCCAGCAGTTTATCAACTAGCGCCTACGAGCAGTACTTC.

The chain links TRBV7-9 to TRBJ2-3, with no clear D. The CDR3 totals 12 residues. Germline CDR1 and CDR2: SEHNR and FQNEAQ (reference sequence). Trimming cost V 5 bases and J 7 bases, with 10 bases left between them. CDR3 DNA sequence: TGTGCCAGCAGCCAAGAGAGGAATACGCAGTATTTT. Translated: CASSQERNTQYF. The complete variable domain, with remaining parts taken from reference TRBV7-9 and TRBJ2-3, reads DTGVSQNPRHKITKRGQNVTFRCDPISEHNRLYWYRQTLGQGPEFLTYFQNEAQLEKSRLLSDRFSAERPKGSFSTLEIQRTEQGDSAMYLCASSQERNTQYFGPGTRLTVL.

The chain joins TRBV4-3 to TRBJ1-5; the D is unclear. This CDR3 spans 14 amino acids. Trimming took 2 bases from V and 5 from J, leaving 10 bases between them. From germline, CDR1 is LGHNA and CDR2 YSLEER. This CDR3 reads CASSQWAGDQPQHF. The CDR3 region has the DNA TGCGCCAGCAGCCAATGGGCCGGGGATCAGCCCCAGCATTTT.

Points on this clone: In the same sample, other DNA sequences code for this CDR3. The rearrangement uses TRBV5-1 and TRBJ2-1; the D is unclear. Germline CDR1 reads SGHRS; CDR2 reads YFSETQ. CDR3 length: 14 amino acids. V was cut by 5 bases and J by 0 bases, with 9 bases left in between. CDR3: CASSLTSSYNEQFF. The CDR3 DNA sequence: TGCGCCAGCAGTCTTACGAGCTCCTACAATGAGCAGTTCTTC.

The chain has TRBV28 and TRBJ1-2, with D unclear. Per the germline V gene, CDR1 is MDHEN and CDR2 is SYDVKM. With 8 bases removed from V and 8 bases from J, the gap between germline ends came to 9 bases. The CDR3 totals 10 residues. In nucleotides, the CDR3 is TGTGCCAGCGAGGGAGTGGGCTACACCTTC. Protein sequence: CASEGVGYTF.

In DNA form, the CDR3 reads TGTGCCAGCAGCCAAGAAGCTACCTCTGGGGCCAACGTCCTGACTTTC. Amino acids: CASSQEATSGANVLTF. J is TRBJ2-6 and V is TRBV4-2; D is ambiguous. Germline V CDR1 and CDR2: LGHNA, YNFKEQ. V was cut by 0 bases and J by 0 bases, with 6 bases left in between. The CDR3 consists of 16 residues.

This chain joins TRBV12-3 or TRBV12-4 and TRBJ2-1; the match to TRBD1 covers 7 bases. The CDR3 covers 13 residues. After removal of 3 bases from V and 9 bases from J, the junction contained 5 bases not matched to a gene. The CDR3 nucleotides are TGTGCCAGCAGTTTCGCCACAGGGGTTGAGCAGTTCTTC. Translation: CASSFATGVEQFF.

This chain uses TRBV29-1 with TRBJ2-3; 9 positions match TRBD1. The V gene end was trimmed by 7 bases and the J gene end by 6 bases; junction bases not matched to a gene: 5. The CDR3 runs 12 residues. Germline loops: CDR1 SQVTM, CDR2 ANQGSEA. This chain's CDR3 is CSAGQGWDTQYF. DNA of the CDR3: TGCAGCGCAGGACAGGGGTGGGATACGCAGTATTTT.

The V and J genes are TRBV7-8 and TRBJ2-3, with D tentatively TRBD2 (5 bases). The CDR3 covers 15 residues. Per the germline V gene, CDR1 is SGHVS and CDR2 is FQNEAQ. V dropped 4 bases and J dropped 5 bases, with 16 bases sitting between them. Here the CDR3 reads CASSSEGAGQDTQYF. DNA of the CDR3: TGTGCCAGCAGCTCCGAGGGTGCGGGTCAAGATACGCAGTATTTT.

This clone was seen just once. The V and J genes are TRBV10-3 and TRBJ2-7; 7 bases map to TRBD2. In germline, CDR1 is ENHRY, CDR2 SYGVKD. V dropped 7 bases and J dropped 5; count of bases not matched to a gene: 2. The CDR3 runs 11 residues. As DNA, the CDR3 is TGTGCCATCAAGCGGGGCCACGAGCAGTACTTC. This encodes CAIKRGHEQYF.

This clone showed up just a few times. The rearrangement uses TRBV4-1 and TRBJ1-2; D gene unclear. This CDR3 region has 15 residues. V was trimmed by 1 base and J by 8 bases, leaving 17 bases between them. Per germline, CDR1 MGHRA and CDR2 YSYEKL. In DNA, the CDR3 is TGCGCCAGCAGCCAAGTGAGGCAGAGGGAAGGCGGCTACACCTTC. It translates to CASSQVRQREGGYTF.

The DNA of the CDR3 is TGTGCCAGCAGCCCCAATGGAGACTATGGCTACACCTTC. It yields the protein CASSPNGDYGYTF. J is TRBJ1-2 and V is TRBV7-3; D remains unclear. Germline V gene sequence: CDR1 SGHTA, CDR2 FQGTGA. V lost 5 bases and J lost 3, with 10 bases in between. CDR3 size: 13 residues.

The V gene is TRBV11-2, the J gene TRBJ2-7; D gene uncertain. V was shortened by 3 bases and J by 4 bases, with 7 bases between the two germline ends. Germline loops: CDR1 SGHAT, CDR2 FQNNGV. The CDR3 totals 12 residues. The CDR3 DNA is TGTGCCAGCAGCTTCGGAGATTACGAGCAGTACTTC. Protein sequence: CASSFGDYEQYF.

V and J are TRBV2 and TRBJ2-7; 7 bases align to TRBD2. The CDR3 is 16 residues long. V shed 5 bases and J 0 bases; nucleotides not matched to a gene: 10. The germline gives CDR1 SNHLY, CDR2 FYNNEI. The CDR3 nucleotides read TGTGCCAGCAGTCTGCGAAGAAGGGACTACTCCTACGAGCAGTACTTC. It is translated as CASSLRRRDYSYEQYF.

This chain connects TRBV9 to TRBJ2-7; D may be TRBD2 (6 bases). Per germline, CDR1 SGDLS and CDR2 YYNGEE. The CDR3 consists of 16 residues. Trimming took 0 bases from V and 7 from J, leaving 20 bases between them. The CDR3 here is CASSVAGSGGAGEQYF. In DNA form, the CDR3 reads TGTGCCAGCAGCGTAGCTGGCAGCGGAGGGGCAGGGGAGCAGTACTTC.

The CDR3 DNA reads as TGTGCCAGCAGTTCACAGGCGATTAGGAACACTGAAGCTTTCTTT. Residues: CASSSQAIRNTEAFF. The chain employs TRBV27 and TRBJ1-1, with a weak D call TRBD1 (5 bases). Germline CDR1 is MNHEY and CDR2 is SMNVEV (reference sequence). The CDR3 extends over 15 amino acids. Trimming took 4 bases from V and 1 from J, leaving 13 bases between them.

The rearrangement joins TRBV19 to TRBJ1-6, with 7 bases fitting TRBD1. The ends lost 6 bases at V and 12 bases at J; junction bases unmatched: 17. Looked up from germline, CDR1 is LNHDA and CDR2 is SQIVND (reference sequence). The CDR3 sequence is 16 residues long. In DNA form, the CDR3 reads TGTGCCAGTAGGACCAGACAGGGATCCTTCCCCGGACCCCTCCACTTT. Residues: CASRTRQGSFPGPLHF. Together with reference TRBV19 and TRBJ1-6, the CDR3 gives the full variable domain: DGGITQSPKYLFRKEGQNVTLSCEQNLNHDAMYWYRQDPGQGLRLIYYSQIVNDFQKGDIAEGYSVSREKKESFPLTVTSAQKNPTAFYLCASRTRQGSFPGPLHFGNGTRLTVT.

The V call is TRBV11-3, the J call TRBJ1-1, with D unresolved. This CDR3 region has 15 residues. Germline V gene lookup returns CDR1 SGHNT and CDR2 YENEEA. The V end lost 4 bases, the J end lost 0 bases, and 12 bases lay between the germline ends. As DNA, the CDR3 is TGTGCCAGCAGCTCACCCCGCGGCATGAACACTGAAGCTTTCTTT. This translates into CASSSPRGMNTEAFF.